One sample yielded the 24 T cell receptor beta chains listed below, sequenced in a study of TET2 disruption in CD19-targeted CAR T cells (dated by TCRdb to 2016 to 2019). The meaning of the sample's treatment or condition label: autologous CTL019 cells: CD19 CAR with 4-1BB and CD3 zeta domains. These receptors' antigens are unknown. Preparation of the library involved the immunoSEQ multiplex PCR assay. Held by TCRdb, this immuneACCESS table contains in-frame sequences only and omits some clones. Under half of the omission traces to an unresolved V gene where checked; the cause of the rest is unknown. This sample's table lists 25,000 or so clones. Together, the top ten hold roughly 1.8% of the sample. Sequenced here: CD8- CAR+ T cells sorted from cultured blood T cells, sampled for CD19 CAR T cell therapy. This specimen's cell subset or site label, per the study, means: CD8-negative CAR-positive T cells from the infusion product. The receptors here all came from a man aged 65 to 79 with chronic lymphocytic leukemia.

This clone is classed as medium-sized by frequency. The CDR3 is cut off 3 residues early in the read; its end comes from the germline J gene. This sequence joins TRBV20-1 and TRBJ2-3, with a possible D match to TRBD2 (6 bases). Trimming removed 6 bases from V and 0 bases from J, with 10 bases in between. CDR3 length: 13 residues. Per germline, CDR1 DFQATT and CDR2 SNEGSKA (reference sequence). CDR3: CSATGTSTDTQYF. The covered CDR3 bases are TGCAGTGCCACCGGGACTAGCACAGATACG.

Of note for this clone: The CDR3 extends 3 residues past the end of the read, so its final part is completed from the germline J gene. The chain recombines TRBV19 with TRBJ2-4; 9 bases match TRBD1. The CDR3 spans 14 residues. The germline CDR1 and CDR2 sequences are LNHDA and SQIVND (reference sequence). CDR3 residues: CASSSGQGGETQYF. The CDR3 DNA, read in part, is TGTGCCAGTAGTTCGGGACAGGGAGGGGAGACT.

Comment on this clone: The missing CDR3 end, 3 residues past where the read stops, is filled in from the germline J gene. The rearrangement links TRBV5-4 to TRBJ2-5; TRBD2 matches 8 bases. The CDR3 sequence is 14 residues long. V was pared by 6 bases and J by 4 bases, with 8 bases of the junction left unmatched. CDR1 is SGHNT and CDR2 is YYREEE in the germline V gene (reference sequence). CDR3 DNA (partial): TGTGCCAGCAACCCGGGGGGGCACGGAGAGACC. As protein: CASNPGGHGET. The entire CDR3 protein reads CASNPGGHGETQYF. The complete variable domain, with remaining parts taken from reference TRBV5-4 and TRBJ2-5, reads ETGVTQSPTHLIKTRGQQVTLRCSSQSGHNTVSWYQQALGQGPQFIFQYYREEENGRGNFPPRFSGLQFPNYSSELNVNALELDDSALYLCASNPGGHGETQYFGPGTRLLVL.

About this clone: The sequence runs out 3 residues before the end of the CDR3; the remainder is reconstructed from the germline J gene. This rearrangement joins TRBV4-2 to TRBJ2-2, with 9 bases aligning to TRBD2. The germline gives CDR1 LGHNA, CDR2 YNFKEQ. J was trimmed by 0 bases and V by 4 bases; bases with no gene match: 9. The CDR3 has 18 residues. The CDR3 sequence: CASSLTPAGGANTGELFF. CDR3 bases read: TGTGCCAGCAGCCTCACACCCGCGGGGGGGGCGAACACCGGGGAG.

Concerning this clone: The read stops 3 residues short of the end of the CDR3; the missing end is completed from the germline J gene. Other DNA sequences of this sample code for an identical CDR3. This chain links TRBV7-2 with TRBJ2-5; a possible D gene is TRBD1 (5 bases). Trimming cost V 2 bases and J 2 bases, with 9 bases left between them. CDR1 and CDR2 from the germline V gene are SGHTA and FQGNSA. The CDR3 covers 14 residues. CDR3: CASSLWAGQETQYF. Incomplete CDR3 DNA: TGTGCCAGCAGCTTATGGGCAGGGCAAGAGACC.

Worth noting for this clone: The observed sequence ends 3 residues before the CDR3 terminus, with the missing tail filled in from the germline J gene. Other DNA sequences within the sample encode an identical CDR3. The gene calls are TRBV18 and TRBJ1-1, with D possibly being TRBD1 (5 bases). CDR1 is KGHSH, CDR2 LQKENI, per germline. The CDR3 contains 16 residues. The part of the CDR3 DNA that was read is TGTGCCAGCTCACCTTCTAGCGGGGGGAACCAAGAGACA. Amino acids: CASSPSSGGNQET. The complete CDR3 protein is CASSPSSGGNQETAFF.

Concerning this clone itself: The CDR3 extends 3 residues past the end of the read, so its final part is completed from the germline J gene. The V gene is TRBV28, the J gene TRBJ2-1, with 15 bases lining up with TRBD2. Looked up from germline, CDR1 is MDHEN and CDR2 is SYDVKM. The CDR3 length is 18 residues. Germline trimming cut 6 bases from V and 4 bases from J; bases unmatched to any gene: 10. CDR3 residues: CASSPGLAGGLRYNEQFF. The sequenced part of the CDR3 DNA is TGTGCCAGCAGCCCCGGACTAGCGGGGGGGCTTAGGTACAATGAG.

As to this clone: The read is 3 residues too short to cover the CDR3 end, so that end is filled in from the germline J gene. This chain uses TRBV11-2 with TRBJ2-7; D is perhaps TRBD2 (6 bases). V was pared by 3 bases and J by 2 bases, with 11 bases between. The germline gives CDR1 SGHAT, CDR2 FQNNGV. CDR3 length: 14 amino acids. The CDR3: CASSFGGTAYEQYF. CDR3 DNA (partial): TGTGCCAGCAGCTTTGGGGGGACGGCCTACGAG.

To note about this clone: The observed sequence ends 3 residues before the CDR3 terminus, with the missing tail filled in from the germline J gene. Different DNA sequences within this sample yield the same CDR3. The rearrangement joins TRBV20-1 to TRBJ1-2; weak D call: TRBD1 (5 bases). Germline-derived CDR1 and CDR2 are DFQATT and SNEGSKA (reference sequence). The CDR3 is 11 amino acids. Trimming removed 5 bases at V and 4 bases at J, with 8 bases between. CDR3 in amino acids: CSAWTPYGYTF. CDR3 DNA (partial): TGCAGTGCTTGGACACCCTATGGC.

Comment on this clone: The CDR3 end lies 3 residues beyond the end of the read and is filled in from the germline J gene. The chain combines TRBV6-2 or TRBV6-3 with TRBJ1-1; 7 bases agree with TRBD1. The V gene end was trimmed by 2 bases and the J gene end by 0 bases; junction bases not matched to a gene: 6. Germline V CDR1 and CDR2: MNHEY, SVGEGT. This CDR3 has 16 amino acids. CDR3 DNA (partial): TGTGCCAGCAGTTACCTCACTGGGACAGTGAACACTGAA. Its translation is CASSYLTGTVNTE. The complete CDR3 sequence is CASSYLTGTVNTEAFF.

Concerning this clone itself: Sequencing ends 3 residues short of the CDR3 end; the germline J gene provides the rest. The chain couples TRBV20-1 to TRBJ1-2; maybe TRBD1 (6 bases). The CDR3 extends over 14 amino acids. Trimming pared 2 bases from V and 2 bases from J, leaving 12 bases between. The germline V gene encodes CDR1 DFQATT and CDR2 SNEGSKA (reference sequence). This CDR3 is CSARRTDENYGYTF. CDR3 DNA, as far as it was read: TGCAGTGCTAGACGGACAGATGAGAACTATGGC.

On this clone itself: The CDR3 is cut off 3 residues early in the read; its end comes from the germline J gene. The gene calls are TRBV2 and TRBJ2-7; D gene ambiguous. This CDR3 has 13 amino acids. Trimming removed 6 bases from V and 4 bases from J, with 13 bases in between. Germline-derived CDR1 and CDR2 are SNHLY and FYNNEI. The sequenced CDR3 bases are TGTGCCAGCAGCGTTTCCTCTCGGTACGAG. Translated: CASSVSSRYE. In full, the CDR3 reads CASSVSSRYEQYF.

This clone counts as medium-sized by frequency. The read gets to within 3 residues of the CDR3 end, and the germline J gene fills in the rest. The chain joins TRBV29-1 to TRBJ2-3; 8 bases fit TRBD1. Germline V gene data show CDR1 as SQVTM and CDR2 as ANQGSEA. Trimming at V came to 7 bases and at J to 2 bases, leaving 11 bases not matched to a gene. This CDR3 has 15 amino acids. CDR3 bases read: TGCAGCGCAAAAAAGACAGGGGTGGTCACAGATACG. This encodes CSAKKTGVVTDT. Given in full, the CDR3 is CSAKKTGVVTDTQYF.

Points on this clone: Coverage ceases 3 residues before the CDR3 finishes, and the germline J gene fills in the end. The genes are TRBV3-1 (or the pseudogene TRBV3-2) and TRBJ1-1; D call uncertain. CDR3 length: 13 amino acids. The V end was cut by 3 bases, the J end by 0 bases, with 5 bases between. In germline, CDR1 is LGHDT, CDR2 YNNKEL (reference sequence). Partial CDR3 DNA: TGTGCCAGCAGCCACGGTTTGAACACTGAA. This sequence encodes CASSHGLNTE. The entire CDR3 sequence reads CASSHGLNTEAFF.

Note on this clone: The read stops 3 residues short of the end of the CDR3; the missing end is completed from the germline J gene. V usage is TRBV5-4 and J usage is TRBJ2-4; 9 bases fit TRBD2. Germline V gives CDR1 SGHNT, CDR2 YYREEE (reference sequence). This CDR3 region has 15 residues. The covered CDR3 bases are TGTGCCAGCAGTTTGCAGCGGGGGGCCGGAGAGACT. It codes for CASSLQRGAGET. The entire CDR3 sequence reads CASSLQRGAGETQYF.

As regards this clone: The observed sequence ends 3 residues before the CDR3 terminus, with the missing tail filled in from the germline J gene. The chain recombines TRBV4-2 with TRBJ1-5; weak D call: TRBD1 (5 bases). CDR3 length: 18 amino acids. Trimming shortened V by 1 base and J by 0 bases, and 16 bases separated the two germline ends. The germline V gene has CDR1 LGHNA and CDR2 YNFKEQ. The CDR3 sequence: CASSQGQGQGTSNQPQHF. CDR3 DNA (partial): TGTGCCAGCAGCCAAGGGCAAGGCCAGGGTACTAGCAATCAGCCC.

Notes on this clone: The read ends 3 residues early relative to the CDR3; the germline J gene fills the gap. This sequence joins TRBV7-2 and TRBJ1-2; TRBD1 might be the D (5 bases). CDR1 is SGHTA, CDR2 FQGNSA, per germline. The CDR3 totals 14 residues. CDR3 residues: CASSFTGLAGDYTF. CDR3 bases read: TGTGCCAGCAGCTTCACGGGACTAGCGGGCGAC.

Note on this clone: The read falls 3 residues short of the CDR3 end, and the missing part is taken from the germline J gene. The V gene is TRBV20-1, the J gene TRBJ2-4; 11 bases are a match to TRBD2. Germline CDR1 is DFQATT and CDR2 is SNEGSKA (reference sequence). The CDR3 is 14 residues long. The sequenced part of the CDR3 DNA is TGCAGTGCACCTCGGACTAGCGGGCAAGAGACT. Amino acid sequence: CSAPRTSGQET. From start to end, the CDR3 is CSAPRTSGQETQYF.

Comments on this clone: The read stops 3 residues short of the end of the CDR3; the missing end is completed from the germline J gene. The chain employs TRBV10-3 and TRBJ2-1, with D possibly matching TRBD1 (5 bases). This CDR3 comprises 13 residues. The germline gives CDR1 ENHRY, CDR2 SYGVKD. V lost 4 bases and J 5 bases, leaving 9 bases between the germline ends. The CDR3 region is CAISGGLDNEQFF. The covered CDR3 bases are TGTGCCATCAGTGGGGGCCTTGACAATGAG.

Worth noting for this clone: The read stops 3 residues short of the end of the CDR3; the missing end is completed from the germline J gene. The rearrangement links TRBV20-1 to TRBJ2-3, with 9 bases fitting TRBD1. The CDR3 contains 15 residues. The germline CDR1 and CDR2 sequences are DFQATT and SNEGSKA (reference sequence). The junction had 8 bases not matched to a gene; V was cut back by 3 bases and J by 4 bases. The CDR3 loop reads CSARAGQGSADTQYF. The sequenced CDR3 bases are TGCAGTGCTAGGGCCGGACAGGGGAGCGCAGATACG.

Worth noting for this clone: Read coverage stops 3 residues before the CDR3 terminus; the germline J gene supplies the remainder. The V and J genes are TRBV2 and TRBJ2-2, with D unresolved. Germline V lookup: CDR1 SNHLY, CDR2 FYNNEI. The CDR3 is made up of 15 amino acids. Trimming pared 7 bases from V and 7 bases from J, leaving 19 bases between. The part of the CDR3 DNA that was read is TGTGCCAGCACCAGTGGTAATAGCTACAACGGGGAG. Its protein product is CASTSGNSYNGE. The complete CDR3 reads CASTSGNSYNGELFF.

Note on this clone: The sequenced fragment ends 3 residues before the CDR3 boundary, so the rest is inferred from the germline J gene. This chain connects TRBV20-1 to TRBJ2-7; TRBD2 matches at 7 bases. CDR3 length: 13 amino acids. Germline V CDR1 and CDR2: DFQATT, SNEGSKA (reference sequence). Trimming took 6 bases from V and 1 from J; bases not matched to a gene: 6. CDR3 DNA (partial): TGCAGTGCCCTAAGGGGAGGGTCCTACGAG. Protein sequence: CSALRGGSYE. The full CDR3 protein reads CSALRGGSYEQYF.

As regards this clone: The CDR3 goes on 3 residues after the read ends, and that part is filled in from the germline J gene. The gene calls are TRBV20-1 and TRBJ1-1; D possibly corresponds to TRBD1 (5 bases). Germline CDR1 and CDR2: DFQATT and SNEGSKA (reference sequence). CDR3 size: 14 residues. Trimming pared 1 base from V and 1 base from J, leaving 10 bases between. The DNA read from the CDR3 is TGCAGTGCTAGAGCGCAGACAGCGAACACTGAA. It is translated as CSARAQTANTE. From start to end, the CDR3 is CSARAQTANTEAFF.

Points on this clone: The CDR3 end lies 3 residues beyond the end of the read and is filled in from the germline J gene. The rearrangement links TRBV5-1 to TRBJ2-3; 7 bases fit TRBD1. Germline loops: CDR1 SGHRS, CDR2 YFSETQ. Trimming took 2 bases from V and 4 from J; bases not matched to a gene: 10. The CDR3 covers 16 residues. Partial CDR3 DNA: TGCGCCAGCAGCTTAAGGGGACGACAGGGTGCAGATACG. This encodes CASSLRGRQGADT. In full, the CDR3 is CASSLRGRQGADTQYF.